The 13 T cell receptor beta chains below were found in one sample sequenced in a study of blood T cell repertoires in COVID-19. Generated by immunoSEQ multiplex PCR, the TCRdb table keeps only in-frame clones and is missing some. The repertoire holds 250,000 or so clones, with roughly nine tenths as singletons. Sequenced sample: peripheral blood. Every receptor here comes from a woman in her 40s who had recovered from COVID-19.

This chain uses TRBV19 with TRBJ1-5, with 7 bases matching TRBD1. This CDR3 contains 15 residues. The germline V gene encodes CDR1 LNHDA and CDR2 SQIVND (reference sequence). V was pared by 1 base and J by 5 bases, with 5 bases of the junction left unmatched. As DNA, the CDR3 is TGTGCCAGTAGTATAGGCGGGGGGACAGATCAGCCCCAGCATTTT. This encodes CASSIGGGTDQPQHF.

CDR3 in DNA: TGTGCCAGCAGCCTCAGGGGGCCCTTTGCGAATGAGCAGTTCTTC. Translation gives CASSLRGPFANEQFF. V is TRBV14 and J is TRBJ2-1; 8 nucleotides align to TRBD1. Germline V CDR1 and CDR2: SGHDN, FVKESK. The CDR3 has 15 residues. Unmatched junction bases numbered 9, after V lost 4 bases and J lost 7 bases.

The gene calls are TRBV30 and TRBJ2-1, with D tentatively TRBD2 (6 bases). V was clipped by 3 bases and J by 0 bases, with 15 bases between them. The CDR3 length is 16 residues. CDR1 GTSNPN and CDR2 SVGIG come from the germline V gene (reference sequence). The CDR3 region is CAWRFSGALSYNEQFF. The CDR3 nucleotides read TGTGCCTGGAGGTTTAGCGGAGCCCTCTCCTACAATGAGCAGTTCTTC.

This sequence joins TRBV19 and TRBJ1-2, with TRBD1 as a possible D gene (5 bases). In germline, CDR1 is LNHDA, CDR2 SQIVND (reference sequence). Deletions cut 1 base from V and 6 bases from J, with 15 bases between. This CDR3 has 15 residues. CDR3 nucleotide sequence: TGTGCCAGTAGTATAGGCGCCGACAGTATAGATGGCTACACCTTC. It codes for CASSIGADSIDGYTF.

Written as DNA, the CDR3 is TGTGCCAGTAGCCTACTAGCGGGGGGAACAGATACGCAGTATTTT. Translated: CASSLLAGGTDTQYF. V usage is TRBV19 and J usage is TRBJ2-3, with 12 nucleotides matching TRBD2. Losses at the gene ends were 6 bases for V and 3 bases for J; bases not matched to a gene: 4. In germline, CDR1 is LNHDA, CDR2 SQIVND (reference sequence). The CDR3 loop spans 15 amino acids. The entire variable domain, with the rest obtained from reference TRBV19 and TRBJ2-3, is as follows: DGGITQSPKYLFRKEGQNVTLSCEQNLNHDAMYWYRQDPGQGLRLIYYSQIVNDFQKGDIAEGYSVSREKKESFPLTVTSAQKNPTAFYLCASSLLAGGTDTQYFGPGTRLTVL.

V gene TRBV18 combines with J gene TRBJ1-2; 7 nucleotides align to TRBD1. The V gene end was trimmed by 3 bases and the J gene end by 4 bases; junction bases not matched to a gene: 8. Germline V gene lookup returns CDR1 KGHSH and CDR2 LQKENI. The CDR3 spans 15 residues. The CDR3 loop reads CASSPTGDGGYGYTF. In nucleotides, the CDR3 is TGTGCCAGCTCACCTACAGGGGATGGAGGCTATGGCTACACCTTC.

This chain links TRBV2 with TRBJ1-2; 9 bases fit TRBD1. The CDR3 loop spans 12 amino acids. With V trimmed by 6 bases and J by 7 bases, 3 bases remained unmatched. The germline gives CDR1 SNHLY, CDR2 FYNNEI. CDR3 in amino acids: CASRDRGPGYTF. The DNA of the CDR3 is TGTGCCAGCAGGGACAGGGGCCCTGGCTACACCTTC.

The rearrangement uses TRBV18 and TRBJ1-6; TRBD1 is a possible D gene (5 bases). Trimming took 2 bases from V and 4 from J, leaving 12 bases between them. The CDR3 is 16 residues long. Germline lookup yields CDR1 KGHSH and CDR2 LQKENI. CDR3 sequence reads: CASSPSGGGYNSPLHF. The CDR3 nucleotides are TGTGCCAGCTCACCATCCGGGGGTGGGTATAATTCACCCCTCCACTTT. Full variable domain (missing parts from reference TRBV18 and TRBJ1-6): NAGVMQNPRHLVRRRGQEARLRCSPMKGHSHVYWYRQLPEEGLKFMVYLQKENIIDESGMPKERFSAEFPKEGPSILRIQQVVRGDSAAYFCASSPSGGGYNSPLHFGNGTRLTVT.

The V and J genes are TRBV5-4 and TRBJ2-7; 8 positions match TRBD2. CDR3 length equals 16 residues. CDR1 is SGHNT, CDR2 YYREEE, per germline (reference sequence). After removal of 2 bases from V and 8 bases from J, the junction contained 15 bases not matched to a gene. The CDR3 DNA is TGTGCCAGCAGCTTCGGGCAGCTCAGCGGGGGCGGCAAGCAGTACTTC. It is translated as CASSFGQLSGGGKQYF.

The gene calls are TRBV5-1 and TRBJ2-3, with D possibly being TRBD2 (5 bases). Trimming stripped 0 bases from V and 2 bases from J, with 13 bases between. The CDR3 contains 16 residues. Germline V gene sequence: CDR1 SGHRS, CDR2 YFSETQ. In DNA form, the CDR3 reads TGCGCCAGCAGCTTGGCGGCGGGTCCCGACACAGATACGCAGTATTTT. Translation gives CASSLAAGPDTDTQYF.

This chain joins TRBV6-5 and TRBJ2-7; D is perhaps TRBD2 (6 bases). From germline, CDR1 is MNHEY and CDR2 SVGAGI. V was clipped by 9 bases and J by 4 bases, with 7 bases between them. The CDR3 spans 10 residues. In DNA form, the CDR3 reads TGTGCCAGTGGACTATACGAGCAGTACTTC. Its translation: CASGLYEQYF.

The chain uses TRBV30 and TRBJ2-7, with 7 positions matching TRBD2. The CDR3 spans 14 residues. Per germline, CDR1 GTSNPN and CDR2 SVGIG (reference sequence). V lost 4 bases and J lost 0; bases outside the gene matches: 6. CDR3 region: CAWNPTGGSYEQYF. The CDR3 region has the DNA TGTGCCTGGAATCCGACGGGGGGCTCCTACGAGCAGTACTTC.

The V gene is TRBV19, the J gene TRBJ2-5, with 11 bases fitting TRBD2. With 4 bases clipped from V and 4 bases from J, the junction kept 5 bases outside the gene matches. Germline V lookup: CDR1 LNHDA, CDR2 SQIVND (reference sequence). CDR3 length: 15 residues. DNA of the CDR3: TGTGCCAGTAGTACCGTTAGCGGGGGGGCAGAGACCCAGTACTTC. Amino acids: CASSTVSGGAETQYF.